The clone carrying this T cell receptor (beta chain) was counted ten times or more. Its antigen is unidentified. This CDR3 is 16 amino acids long. The germline CDR1 and CDR2 sequences are SGHVS and FNYEAQ. Trimming left V 4 bases short and J 0 bases short, with 16 bases between. The data are from a study of molecular identifiers for immune sequencing clone quantification. Study-wide findings and caveats: Because of identical TCR molecules sharing a barcode, sizes of highly expanded clones could be underestimated.

Sorted cells numbering about 20,000 to 1,000,000, with 10%, 30% or 50% RNA, yielded the naive CD8 libraries. As previously described, bulk TCR libraries were made using listed TCR primers. TCRdb processed the PCR reads anew with MiXCR; each CDR3 protein has one entry. The sample contains hundreds of thousands of distinct CDR3 sequences, about 20% of which appear only once. The TCR comes from a human donor in good health. Some libraries in this study had Jurkat cell RNA spiked in. The specimen was naive CD8+ T cells from blood, with Jurkat cell RNA spiked in. Subset specified: FACS-sorted CD8+CD4-CCR7+CD45RA+ naive T cells. The chain has TRBV7-6 and TRBJ2-7; D possibly corresponds to TRBD2 (5 bases). The CDR3 DNA reads TGTGCCAGCAGCTCCCGGGCCCTTGGGAGCTCCTACGAGCAGTACTTC. Amino acid sequence: CASSSRALGSSYEQYF.